Presented here are 8 T cell receptor beta chains from one specimen sequenced in a study of T cells in Graves' hyperthyroidism and ophthalmopathy. From RNA transcripts, TCR beta CDR3 regions were amplified. In the first-round RT-PCR of the TCR CDR3, the HTBI primer set was used. TCRdb analysed the multiplex PCR reads with MiXCR anew, one entry per CDR3 protein. The sample records about 500,000 distinct CDR3 sequences, about 46% being singletons. The material sequenced was peripheral blood or thyroid tissue (not recorded which). The receptor set was obtained from an adult woman with Graves' disease, either hyperthyroidism or ophthalmopathy (not recorded which).

This clonotype was observed a handful of times. An end of the junction differs from the germline gene, which may be a read error. The CDR3 reads CASSEIGRQGVYEQYF. As DNA, the CDR3 is TGCGCCAGTAGTGAGATTGGCCGACAGGGGGTTTACGAGCAGTACTTC. V is TRBV10-1 and J is TRBJ2-7; TRBD1 agrees at 9 bases. Germline values: CDR1 WNHNN, CDR2 SYGVQD (reference sequence). The CDR3 totals 16 residues.

The chain has TRBV7-2 and TRBJ1-4; D gene unclear. The CDR3 runs to 15 residues. Germline assignment: CDR1 SGHTA and CDR2 FQGNSA. V lost 4 bases to trimming and J lost 4 bases, with 13 bases between them. The CDR3 is CASSSLETSNEKLFF. CDR3 coding DNA: TGTGCCAGCAGCTCACTTGAGACGAGTAATGAAAAACTGTTTTTT. Drawing the rest from reference TRBV7-2 and TRBJ1-4, the complete variable domain is GAGVSQSPSNKVTEKGKDVELRCDPISGHTALYWYRQSLGQGLEFLIYFQGNSAPDKSGLPSDRFSAERTGGSVSTLTIQRTQQEDSAVYLCASSSLETSNEKLFFGSGTQLSVL.

CDR3 nucleotides: TGTGCCACCAGTGACGAAGGGACTAGCGGGAGGTCTTCGGAGACCCAGTACTTC. Translation: CATSDEGTSGRSSETQYF. The gene calls are TRBV24-1 and TRBJ2-5, with TRBD2 identical over 15 bases. Germline CDR1 is KGHDR and CDR2 is SFDVKD. Losses at the gene ends were 4 bases for V and 5 bases for J; bases not matched to a gene: 10. CDR3 length: 18 residues.

J is TRBJ1-5 and V is TRBV19, with D possibly matching TRBD1 (5 bases). V lost 9 bases and J lost 6, with 15 bases in between. In germline, CDR1 is LNHDA, CDR2 SQIVND (reference sequence). CDR3 length equals 13 residues. The CDR3 sequence is CASGTKNLQPQHF. The CDR3 nucleotides read TGTGCCAGCGGGACCAAGAACCTTCAGCCCCAGCATTTT.

The rearrangement uses TRBV24-1 and TRBJ2-5; a weak D match, TRBD2 (6 bases). There are 13 residues in the CDR3. V lost 12 bases and J 5 bases, leaving 18 bases between the germline ends. In germline, CDR1 is KGHDR, CDR2 SFDVKD. CDR3 amino acids: CAAGTERRETQYF. In DNA form, the CDR3 reads TGTGCCGCGGGAACCGAACGGCGGGAGACCCAGTACTTC.

The chain links TRBV20-1 to TRBJ1-6, with TRBD1 identical over 10 bases. Germline assignment: CDR1 DFQATT and CDR2 SNEGSKA (reference sequence). V lost 1 base to trimming and J lost 12 bases; unmatched junction nucleotides: 6. The CDR3 totals 14 residues. Written as DNA, the CDR3 is TGCAGTGCTAGAGGGGACAGGGGATGGGGACCCCTCCACTTT. Protein: CSARGDRGWGPLHF.

This clonotype occurred many times. The chain carries TRBV9 and TRBJ2-2, with D possibly TRBD2 on 6 matching bases. The CDR3 is 13 amino acids. V gave up 4 bases and J gave up 5 bases, with 9 bases separating them. Germline CDR1 SGDLS, CDR2 YYNGEE. The CDR3 region has the DNA TGTGCCAGCAGCTGGAGCGGGACCGGGGAGCTGTTTTTT. Protein: CASSWSGTGELFF.

The chain couples TRBV29-1 to TRBJ1-5; D ambiguous. CDR1 and CDR2 (germline): SQVTM, ANQGSEA. The CDR3 runs 12 residues. Trimming shortened V by 4 bases and J by 3 bases, and 7 bases separated the two germline ends. CDR3 region: CSVGRDNQPQHF. Written as DNA, the CDR3 is TGCAGCGTTGGAAGGGACAATCAGCCCCAGCATTTT.